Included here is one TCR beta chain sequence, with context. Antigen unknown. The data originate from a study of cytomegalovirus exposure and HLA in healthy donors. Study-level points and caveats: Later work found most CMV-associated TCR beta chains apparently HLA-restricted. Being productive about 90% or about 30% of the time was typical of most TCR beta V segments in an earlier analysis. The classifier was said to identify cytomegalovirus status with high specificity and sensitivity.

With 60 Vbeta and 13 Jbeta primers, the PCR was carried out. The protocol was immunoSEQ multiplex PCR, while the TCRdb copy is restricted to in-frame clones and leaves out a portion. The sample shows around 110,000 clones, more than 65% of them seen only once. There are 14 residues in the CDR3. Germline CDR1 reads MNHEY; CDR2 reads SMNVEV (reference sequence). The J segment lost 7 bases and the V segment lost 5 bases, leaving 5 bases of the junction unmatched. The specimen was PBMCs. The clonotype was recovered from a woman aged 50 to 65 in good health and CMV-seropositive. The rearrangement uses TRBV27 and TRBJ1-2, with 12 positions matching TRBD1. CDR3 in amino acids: CASSLGQGASGYTF. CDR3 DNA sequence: TGTGCCAGCAGTCTGGGACAGGGGGCTAGTGGCTACACCTTC.